This TCR beta chain was documented in a study of blood T cell repertoires in COVID-19 (dated by TCRdb to 2019 to 2021). For context, the study as a whole: Collaborator samples came from the United States, Italy and Spain and covered acute and convalescent phases of COVID-19. The prospective study material was composed of cDNA or gDNA derived from T cells, B-cell-depleted T cells, or PBMCs. Deeply sampled blood TCRbeta repertoires from subjects exposed to, actively infected with, or recovered from COVID-19 were included in the dataset. The repertoires were released in a freely available public database intended as a resource for research on the immune response to SARS-CoV-2. Samples came from the ongoing ImmuneRACE study (first 160 participants) plus 1,254 subjects from 6 global collaborators. The sample metadata nearly always contained a de-identified subject ID, COVID-19 status, age in years and sex. Where available, HLA class I and class II types were taken from metadata supplied by the sample provider and were not determined by assay-based typing.

Turning to this clone: Its antigen is still unknown. No base quality information exists; no much larger clone differs at one position.

TCRbeta CDR3 regions were amplified from genomic DNA using the immunoSEQ Assay, a bias-controlled multiplex PCR. Concerning the study's data processing: Within the assay, amplification of reference gene primers was used to estimate how many nucleated cells each sample contained. To quantify the absolute abundance of each unique TCRbeta CDR3 rearrangement, sequence reads were collapsed and filtered. For each sample, productive Simpson clonality was calculated by taking the square root of Simpson's diversity index across productive rearrangements. This is the immuneACCESS table as TCRdb keeps it, with only in-frame sequences that have V and J called. A part of the clones is gone; compared with another copy, unresolved V genes explain less than half, and the rest is unexplained. D and trimming were read from the DNA, whereas the V and J calls and clone size are those reported in that table. The sample table records around 100,000 clones; 70% to 90% of these occur just once. Of the sample, over 2.5% is held by the ten largest clones.

Collaborating institutions collected whole blood in K2EDTA tubes following their own protocols. For TCRbeta analysis, collaborators shipped samples in one of three forms: frozen whole blood, isolated PBMCs, or DNA extracted from either of those sample types. Including the terminal cysteine and phenylalanine, the CDR3 comprises 13 residues. Of all the DNA, just the CDR3 is kept, 39 bases in frame from base 1. The germline V gene encodes CDR1 MNHEY and CDR2 SVGAGI. V was cut back by 5 bases and J by 7 bases, leaving a gap of 9 bases between them. What the work shows at the level of the full study, not this receptor alone: How much clinical and demographic metadata was included differed by source and by participant, and the metadata was provided uncurated.

This receptor was obtained from a man between 50 and 59 years old with active or convalescent COVID-19. The sample was peripheral blood. In this chain, TRBV6-5 is recombined with TRBJ1-6, and the D gene may be TRBD1, 6 bases matching. The CDR3 sequence is CASSRQVNSPLHF. The nucleotide sequence is given as TGTGCCAGCAGTCGACAGGTCAATTCACCCCTCCACTTT.